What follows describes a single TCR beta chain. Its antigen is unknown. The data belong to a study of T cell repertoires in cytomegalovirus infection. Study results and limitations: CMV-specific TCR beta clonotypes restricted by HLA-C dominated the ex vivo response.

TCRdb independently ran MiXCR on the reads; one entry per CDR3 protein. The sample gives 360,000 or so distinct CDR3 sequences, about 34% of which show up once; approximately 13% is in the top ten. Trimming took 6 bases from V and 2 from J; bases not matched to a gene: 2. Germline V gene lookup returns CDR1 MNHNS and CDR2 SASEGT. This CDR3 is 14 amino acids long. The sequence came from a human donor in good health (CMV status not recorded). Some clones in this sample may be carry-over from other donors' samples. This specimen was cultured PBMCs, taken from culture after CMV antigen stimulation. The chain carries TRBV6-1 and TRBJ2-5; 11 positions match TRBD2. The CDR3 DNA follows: TGTGCCAGCAGGGGACTAGCGGCACAAGAGACCCAGTACTTC. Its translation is CASRGLAAQETQYF.